The TCR beta chain described here comes from a study of tissue T cells after allogeneic stem cell transplantation. Study findings and constraints: The study did not identify alloreactive or antigen-specific tissue TCRs, and some clones might be persisting host cells.

As concerns this clone: Antigen: not known. Gene names refer to mouse genes. Coverage ceases 1 residue before the CDR3 finishes, and the germline J gene fills in the end.

V lost 2 bases, J lost 3 bases, and 1 base stayed unmatched. In germline, CDR1 is SGHSN, CDR2 HYEKVE. The CDR3 has 14 amino acids. Generated by immunoSEQ multiplex PCR, the TCRdb table keeps only in-frame clones and is missing some. The sample lists some 48,000 clones, 65% to 80% occurring once. This clonotype was obtained from a pool of C57BL/6 mice in good health. V is TRBV12-1 and J is TRBJ2-1; 9 nucleotides line up with TRBD1. The sample comprised sorted cells pooled from one or two spleens. The CDR3 spells CASSQTGGYAEQFF. The DNA read from the CDR3 is TGTGCCAGCTCTCAGACAGGGGGCTATGCTGAGCAGTTC.